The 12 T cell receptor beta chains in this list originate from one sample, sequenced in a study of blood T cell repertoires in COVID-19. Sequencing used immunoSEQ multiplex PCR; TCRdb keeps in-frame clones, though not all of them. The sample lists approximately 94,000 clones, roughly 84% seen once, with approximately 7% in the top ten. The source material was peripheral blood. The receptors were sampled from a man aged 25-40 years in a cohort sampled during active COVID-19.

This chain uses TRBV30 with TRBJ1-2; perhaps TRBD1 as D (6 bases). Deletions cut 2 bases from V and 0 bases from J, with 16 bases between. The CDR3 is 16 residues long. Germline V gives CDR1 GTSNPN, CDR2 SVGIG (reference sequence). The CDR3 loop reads CAWSKPGTNTNYGYTF. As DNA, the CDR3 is TGTGCCTGGAGTAAGCCCGGGACAAACACTAACTATGGCTACACCTTC.

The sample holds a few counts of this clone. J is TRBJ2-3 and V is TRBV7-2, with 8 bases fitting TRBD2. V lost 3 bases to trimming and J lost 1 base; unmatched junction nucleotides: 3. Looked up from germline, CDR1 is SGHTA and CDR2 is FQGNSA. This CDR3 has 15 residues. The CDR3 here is CASSFAGGGTDTQYF. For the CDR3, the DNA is TGTGCCAGCAGCTTTGCGGGGGGAGGCACAGATACGCAGTATTTT.

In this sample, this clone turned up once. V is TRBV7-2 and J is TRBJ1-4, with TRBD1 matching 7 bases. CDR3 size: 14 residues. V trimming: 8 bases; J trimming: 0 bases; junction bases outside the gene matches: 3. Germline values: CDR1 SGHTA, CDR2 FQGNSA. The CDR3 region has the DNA TGTGCCAGCGCCCAGGGGGCAACTAATGAAAAACTGTTTTTT. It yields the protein CASAQGATNEKLFF. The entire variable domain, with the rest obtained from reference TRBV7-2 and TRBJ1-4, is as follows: GAGVSQSPSNKVTEKGKDVELRCDPISGHTALYWYRQSLGQGLEFLIYFQGNSAPDKSGLPSDRFSAERTGGSVSTLTIQRTQQEDSAVYLCASAQGATNEKLFFGSGTQLSVL.

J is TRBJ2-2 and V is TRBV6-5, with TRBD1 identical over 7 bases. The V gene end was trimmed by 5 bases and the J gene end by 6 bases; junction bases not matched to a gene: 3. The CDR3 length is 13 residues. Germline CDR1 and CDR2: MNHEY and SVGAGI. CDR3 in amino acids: CASSQGVAGELFF. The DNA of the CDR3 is TGTGCCAGCAGTCAGGGGGTTGCCGGGGAGCTGTTTTTT.

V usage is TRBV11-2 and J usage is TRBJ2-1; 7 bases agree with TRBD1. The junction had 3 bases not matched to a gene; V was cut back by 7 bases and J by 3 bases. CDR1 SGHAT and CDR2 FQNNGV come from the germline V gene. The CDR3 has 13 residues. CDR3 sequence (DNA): TGTGCCAGCACTGGGACAGACTACAATGAGCAGTTCTTC. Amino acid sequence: CASTGTDYNEQFF.

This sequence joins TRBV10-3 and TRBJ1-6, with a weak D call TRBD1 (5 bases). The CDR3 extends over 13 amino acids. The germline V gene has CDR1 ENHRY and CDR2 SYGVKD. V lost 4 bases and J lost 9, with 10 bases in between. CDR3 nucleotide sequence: TGTGCCATCAGTGTGCGGGGGGGTTCACCCCTCCACTTT. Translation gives CAISVRGGSPLHF.

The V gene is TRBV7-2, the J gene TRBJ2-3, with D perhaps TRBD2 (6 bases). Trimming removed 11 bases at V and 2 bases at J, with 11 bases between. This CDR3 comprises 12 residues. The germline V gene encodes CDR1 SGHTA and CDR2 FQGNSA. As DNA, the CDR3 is TGTGCCTGTAGCGGCCCCACAGATACGCAGTATTTT. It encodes CACSGPTDTQYF.

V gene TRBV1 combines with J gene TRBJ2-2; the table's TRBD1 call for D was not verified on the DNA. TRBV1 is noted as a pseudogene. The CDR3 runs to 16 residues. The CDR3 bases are TGCACCAGCAGCCTAACCGGGACAGGCAACACCGGGGAGCTGTTTTTT. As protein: CTSSLTGTGNTGELFF.

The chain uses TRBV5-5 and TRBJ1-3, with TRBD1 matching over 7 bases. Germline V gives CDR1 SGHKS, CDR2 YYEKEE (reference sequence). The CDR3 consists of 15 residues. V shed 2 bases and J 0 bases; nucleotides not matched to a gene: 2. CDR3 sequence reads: CASSFGTVSGNTIYF. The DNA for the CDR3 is TGTGCCAGCAGCTTCGGGACAGTCTCTGGAAACACCATATATTTT. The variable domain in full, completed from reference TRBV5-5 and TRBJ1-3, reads DAGVTQSPTHLIKTRGQQVTLRCSPISGHKSVSWYQQVLGQGPQFIFQYYEKEERGRGNFPDRFSARQFPNYSSELNVNALLLGDSALYLCASSFGTVSGNTIYFGEGSWLTVV.

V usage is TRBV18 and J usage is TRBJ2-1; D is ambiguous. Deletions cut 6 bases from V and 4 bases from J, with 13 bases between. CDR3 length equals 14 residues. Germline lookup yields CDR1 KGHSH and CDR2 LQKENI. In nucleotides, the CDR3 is TGTGCCAGCTCCTTCTCTACTGTATACAATGAGCAGTTCTTC. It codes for CASSFSTVYNEQFF.

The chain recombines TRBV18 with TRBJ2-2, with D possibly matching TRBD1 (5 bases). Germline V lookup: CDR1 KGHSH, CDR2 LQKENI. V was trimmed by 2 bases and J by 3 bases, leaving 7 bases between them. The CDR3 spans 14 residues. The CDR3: CASSPSRDTGELFF. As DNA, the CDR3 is TGTGCCAGCTCACCAAGCAGGGACACCGGGGAGCTGTTTTTT.

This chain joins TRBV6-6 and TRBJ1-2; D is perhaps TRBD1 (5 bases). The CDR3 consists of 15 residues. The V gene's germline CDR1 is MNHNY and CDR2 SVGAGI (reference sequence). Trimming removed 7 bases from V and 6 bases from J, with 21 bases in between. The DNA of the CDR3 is TGTGCCAGCACCAACGGGGGGGAAGGAGACGATGGCTACACCTTC. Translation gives CASTNGGEGDDGYTF.